The present TCR beta chain was sequenced within a study of neurological immune-mediated disorders. Whole-study findings and limits: The study found no CDR3 amino acid sequences shared by expanded clones across subjects, suggesting private repertoires in all groups. The greatest TCR clonal expansion appeared in HTLV-1-associated myelopathy and the smallest, falling below healthy controls, in multiple sclerosis.

The V end lost 2 bases, the J end lost 6 bases, and 10 bases lay between the germline ends. The CDR3 is 13 residues long. CDR1 is SGHRS and CDR2 is YFSETQ in the germline V gene. This clonotype has at least ten counts. What it binds is not known. Sample time point: technical triplicate 2. Synthesis of cDNA used 5'RACE (with 10-nucleotide random UMIs). A single run covered 15-18 subjects with over 190 million TCR-beta sequences. MiXCR was run by TCRdb on the 5' RACE reads, yielding one entry per CDR3 protein. The sample gives about 32,000 distinct CDR3 sequences, about an eighth of which show up once; around 5.3% is in the top ten.

The rearrangement links TRBV5-1 to TRBJ2-3, with a possible D match to TRBD2 (5 bases). This clonotype was obtained from a female donor with HTLV-1-associated myelopathy (HAM/TSP). Sequencing used CD4+ T cells from blood. The CDR3 loop is CASSFGLRDTQYF. The CDR3 coding sequence is TGCGCCAGCAGCTTCGGACTCCGTGATACGCAGTATTTT.